This passage covers 10 T cell receptor beta chains from one sample sequenced in a study of T cell repertoires in cytomegalovirus infection. TCRdb used MiXCR to reprocess the reads, holding one entry per CDR3 protein. The sample holds approximately 280,000 distinct CDR3 sequences, 22% seen once. These TCRs' antigens remain unknown. The starting material was cultured PBMCs, obtained from culture after CMV antigen stimulation. The receptors were sampled from a human donor in good health (CMV status not recorded). Some clones in this sample may be carry-over from other donors' samples.

This clonotype was detected only once. In nucleotides, the CDR3 is TGTGCCTGGAGTGTCTCCAGGGGGAACACTGAAGCTTTCTTT. This encodes CAWSVSRGNTEAFF. The chain uses TRBV30 and TRBJ1-1; the D gene is possibly TRBD1 (6 bases). The germline V and J ends were trimmed by 0 bases and 1 base, with 9 bases remaining between them. Germline CDR1 GTSNPN, CDR2 SVGIG (reference sequence). The CDR3 consists of 14 residues.

This clonotype occurred many times. This chain uses TRBV27 with TRBJ2-7; D may correspond to TRBD1 or TRBD2 (5 bases each). Per germline, CDR1 MNHEY and CDR2 SMNVEV (reference sequence). CDR3 length equals 14 residues. Trimming stripped 2 bases from V and 2 bases from J, with 10 bases between. In DNA form, the CDR3 reads TGTGCCAGCAGTTTAGAGGGGACGGCCTACGAGCAGTACTTC. Protein product: CASSLEGTAYEQYF.

This clonotype was picked up many times. The chain links TRBV10-3 to TRBJ1-2; no clear D. Trimming stripped 10 bases from V and 0 bases from J, with 12 bases between. The CDR3 spans 13 residues. Germline CDR1 ENHRY, CDR2 SYGVKD. The CDR3 region is CATAVGTNYGYTF. CDR3 bases: TGTGCCACAGCGGTGGGAACTAACTATGGCTACACCTTC.

In this sample, this clonotype turned up a few times. This chain joins TRBV7-8 and TRBJ1-4; D not resolved. V gave up 1 base and J gave up 6 bases, with 18 bases separating them. In germline, CDR1 is SGHVS, CDR2 FQNEAQ. The CDR3 consists of 17 residues. Written as DNA, the CDR3 is TGTGCCAGCAGCTTAGGCAGAAGGGAATATAGTCATGAAAAACTGTTTTTT. Translation: CASSLGRREYSHEKLFF.

In its sample, this clonotype was seen many times. This chain connects TRBV7-8 to TRBJ2-4; D gene ambiguous. CDR3 size: 19 residues. The V gene's germline CDR1 is SGHVS and CDR2 FQNEAQ. The V and J ends lost 2 bases and 2 bases respectively, with 22 bases between them. The CDR3 protein is CASSLTRPRRLWTKNIQYF. The CDR3 nucleotides read TGTGCCAGCAGCTTAACCCGACCCAGGCGCCTATGGACCAAAAACATTCAGTACTTC. The entire variable domain, with the rest obtained from reference TRBV7-8 and TRBJ2-4, is as follows: GAGVSQSPRYKVAKRGQDVALRCDPISGHVSLFWYQQALGQGPEFLTYFQNEAQLDKSGLPSDRFFAERPEGSVSTLKIQRTQQEDSAVYLCASSLTRPRRLWTKNIQYFGAGTRLSVL.

V usage is TRBV12-3 or TRBV12-4 and J usage is TRBJ2-1, with TRBD2 matching 9 bases. V was pared by 3 bases and J by 9 bases, with 6 bases of the junction left unmatched. The CDR3 is 14 amino acids. In DNA form, the CDR3 reads TGTGCCAGCAGTTTTTTAGCGGGAGACGCTGAGCAGTTCTTC. Encoded protein: CASSFLAGDAEQFF.

A few counts support this clonotype. The genes are TRBV3-1 and TRBJ2-6; maybe TRBD1 (6 bases). The V end lost 5 bases, the J end lost 2 bases, and 13 bases lay between the germline ends. The germline V gene encodes CDR1 LGHDT and CDR2 YNNKEL (reference sequence). This CDR3 contains 16 residues. CDR3 sequence (DNA): TGTGCCAGCAGCTTAGTTTCAGGGGCTGGGGCCAACGTCCTGACTTTC. It is translated as CASSLVSGAGANVLTF.

The chain couples TRBV2 to TRBJ2-2, with TRBD2 as a possible D gene (6 bases). V gave up 4 bases and J gave up 4 bases, with 10 bases separating them. CDR3 size: 14 residues. In germline, CDR1 is SNHLY, CDR2 FYNNEI. The CDR3 DNA reads as TGTGCCAGCAGTGTTGTGGAGGGCACCGGGGAGCTGTTTTTT. It yields the protein CASSVVEGTGELFF.

J is TRBJ2-7 and V is TRBV12-3 or TRBV12-4; 7 bases are shared with TRBD2. After removal of 0 bases from V and 0 bases from J, the junction contained 2 bases not matched to a gene. CDR3 length equals 15 residues. The CDR3 reads CASSLAGGSSYEQYV. In DNA form, the CDR3 reads TGTGCCAGCAGTTTAGCGGGAGGGAGCTCCTACGAGCAGTACGTC.

The rearrangement links TRBV7-6 to TRBJ2-2, with TRBD1 identical over 7 bases. The V segment lost 4 bases and the J segment 5 bases; nucleotides outside the gene matches: 7. This CDR3 comprises 15 residues. Germline CDR1 SGHVS, CDR2 FNYEAQ. CDR3 sequence (DNA): TGTGCCAGCAGCTCGCGACAGGGTTCAACCGGGGAGCTGTTTTTT. As protein: CASSSRQGSTGELFF.